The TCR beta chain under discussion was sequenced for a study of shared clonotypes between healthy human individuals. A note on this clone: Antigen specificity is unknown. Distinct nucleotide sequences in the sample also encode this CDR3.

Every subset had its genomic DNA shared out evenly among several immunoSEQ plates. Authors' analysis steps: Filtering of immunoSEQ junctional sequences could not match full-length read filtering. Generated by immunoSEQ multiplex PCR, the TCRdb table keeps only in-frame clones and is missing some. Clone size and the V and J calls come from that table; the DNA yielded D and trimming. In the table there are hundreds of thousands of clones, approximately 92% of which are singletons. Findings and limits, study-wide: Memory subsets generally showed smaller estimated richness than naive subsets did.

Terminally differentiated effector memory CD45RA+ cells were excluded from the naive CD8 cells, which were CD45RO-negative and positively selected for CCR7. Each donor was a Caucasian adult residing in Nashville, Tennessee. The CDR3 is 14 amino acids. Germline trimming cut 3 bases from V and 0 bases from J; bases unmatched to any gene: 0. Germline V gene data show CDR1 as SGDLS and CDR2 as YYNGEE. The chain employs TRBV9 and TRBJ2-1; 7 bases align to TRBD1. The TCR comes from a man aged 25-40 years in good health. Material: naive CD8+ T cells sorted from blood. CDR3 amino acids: CASSAGGSYNEQFF. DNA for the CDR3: TGTGCCAGCAGCGCAGGGGGCTCCTACAATGAGCAGTTCTTC.